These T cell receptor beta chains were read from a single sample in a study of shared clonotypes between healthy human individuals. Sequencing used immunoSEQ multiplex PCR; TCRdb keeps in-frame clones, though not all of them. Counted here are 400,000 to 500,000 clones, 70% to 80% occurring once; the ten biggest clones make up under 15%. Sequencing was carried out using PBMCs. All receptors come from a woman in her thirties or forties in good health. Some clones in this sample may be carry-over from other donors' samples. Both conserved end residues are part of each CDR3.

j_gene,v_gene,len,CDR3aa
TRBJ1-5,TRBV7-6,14,CASSLEAGNQPQHF
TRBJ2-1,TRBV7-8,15,CASSPRTSGRNEQFF
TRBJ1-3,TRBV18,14,CASSADRAVNTIYF
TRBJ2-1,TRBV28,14,CASSLQRERHEQFF
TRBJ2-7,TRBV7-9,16,CASSLQGAVSSYEQYF
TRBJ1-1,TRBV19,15,CASSPQTGGSGEAFF
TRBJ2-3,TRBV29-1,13,CSVTGTVTDTQYF
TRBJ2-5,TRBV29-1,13,CSVVPTGSETQYF
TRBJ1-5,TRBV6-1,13,CASRGDTGQPQHF
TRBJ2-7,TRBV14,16,CASSQEYSLLSYEQYF
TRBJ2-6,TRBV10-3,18,CAIQDRTGWRAGANVLTF
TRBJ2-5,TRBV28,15,CASSTTGLYQETQYF
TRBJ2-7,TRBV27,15,CASIKQGAASYEQYF
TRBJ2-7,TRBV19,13,CASSIQGSHEQYF
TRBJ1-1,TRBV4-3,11,CASKGNTEAFF
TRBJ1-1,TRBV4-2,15,CASSQVWVEETEAFF
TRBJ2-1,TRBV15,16,CATSRDGGDSLNEQFF
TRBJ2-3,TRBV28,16,CASSFSPSFSTDTQYF
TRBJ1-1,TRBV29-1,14,CSVEGGQPNTEAFF
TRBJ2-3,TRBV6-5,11,CASAQADTQYF
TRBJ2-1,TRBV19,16,CASSIDRAGGNNEQFF